The clone carrying this T cell receptor (beta chain) is judged medium-sized. Its antigen remains unknown. Autoimmune disease history or systemic immunosuppression led to patient exclusion. Blood specimens came from baseline, cycle 4 day 1, and cycle 7 day 1. Generated by immunoSEQ multiplex PCR, the TCRdb table keeps only in-frame clones and is missing some. The sample yields about 82,000 clones, over 65% seen once. The V end was cut by 6 bases, the J end by 5 bases, with 19 bases between. Germline V gene lookup returns CDR1 LNHDA and CDR2 SQIVND (reference sequence). This CDR3 has 16 residues. This specimen belongs to a study of OX40 agonist ivuxolimab in advanced cancers. Notes on the study in general: Several nonresponders also turned out to have low normalized T-cell clonal expansion. Partial responders receiving 0.1-3.0 mg/kg showed among the lowest clonal expansion.

The receptor comes from an adult with an advanced solid tumor such as melanoma, head and neck, liver or kidney cancer. This specimen consisted of CD4+ or CD8+ T cells sorted from blood, obtained in a trial of the OX40 agonist ivuxolimab. The chain has TRBV19 and TRBJ2-2, with D possibly matching TRBD2 (5 bases). The CDR3 is CASSKTRRVETGELFF. CDR3 DNA sequence: TGTGCCAGTAGCAAAACTAGAAGGGTGGAGACCGGGGAGCTGTTTTTT.